This T cell receptor beta chain was sequenced for a study of blood T cell repertoires in COVID-19. Whole-study context: PBMCs, B-cell-depleted T cells, or T cells provided the cDNA or gDNA that made up the material.

The CDR3 is made up of 16 amino acids. From germline, CDR1 is LGHNA and CDR2 YSLEER. V trimming: 0 bases; J trimming: 4 bases; junction bases outside the gene matches: 3. Method: immunoSEQ multiplex PCR; TCRdb's copy keeps in-frame clones and lacks some. The table shows over 80,000 clones, with less than 85% occurring only once. The sample taken for sequencing was peripheral blood. The chain recombines TRBV4-3 with TRBJ2-3; 11 bases match TRBD1. The receptor's source is a man aged 65-85 years with COVID-19, enrolled during active disease. DNA for the CDR3: TGCGCCAGCAGCCAAGATAGGACAGGGGGCGCAGATACGCAGTATTTT. Protein product: CASSQDRTGGADTQYF.